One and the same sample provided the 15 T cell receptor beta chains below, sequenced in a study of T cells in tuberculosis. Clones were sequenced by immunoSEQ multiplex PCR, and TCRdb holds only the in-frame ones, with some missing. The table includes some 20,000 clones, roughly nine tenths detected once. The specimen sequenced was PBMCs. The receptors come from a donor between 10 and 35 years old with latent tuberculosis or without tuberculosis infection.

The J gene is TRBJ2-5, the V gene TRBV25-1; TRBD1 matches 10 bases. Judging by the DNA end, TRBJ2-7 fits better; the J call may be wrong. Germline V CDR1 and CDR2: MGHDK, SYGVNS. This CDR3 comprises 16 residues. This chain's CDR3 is CASSGVGGDRGYEQYF. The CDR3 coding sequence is TGTGCCAGCAGTGGGGTAGGAGGGGACAGGGGATACGAGCAGTACTTC.

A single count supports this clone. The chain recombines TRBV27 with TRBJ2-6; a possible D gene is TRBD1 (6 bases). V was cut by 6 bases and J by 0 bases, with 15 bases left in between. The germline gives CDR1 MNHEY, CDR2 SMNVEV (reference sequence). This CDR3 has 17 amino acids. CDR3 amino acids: CASREVGQLSGANVLTF. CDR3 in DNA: TGTGCCAGCAGAGAAGTAGGACAGCTCTCTGGGGCCAACGTCCTGACTTTC.

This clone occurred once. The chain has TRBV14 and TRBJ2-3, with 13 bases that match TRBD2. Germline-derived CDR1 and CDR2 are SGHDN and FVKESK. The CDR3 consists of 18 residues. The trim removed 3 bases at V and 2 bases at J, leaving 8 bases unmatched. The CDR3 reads CASSQIGTSGGDTDTQYF. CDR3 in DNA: TGTGCCAGCAGCCAGATTGGTACTAGCGGGGGGGACACAGATACGCAGTATTTT.

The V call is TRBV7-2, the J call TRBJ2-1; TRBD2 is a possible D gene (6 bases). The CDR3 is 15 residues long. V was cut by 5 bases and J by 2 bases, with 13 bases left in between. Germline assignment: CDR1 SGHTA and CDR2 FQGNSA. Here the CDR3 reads CASSLRDFTYNEQFF. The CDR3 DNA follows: TGTGCCAGCAGCCTCCGGGACTTTACCTACAATGAGCAGTTCTTC.

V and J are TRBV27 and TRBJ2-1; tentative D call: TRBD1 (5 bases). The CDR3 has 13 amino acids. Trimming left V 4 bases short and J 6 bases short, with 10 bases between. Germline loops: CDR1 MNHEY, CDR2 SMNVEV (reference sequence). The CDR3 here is CASSSTGFNEQFF. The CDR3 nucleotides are TGTGCCAGCAGTTCAACAGGTTTCAATGAGCAGTTCTTC.

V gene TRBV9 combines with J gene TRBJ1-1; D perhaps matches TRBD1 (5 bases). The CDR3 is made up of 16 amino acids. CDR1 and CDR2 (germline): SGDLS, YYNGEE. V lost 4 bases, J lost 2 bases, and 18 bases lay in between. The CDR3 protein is CASSPQGPGSNTEAFF. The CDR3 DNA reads TGTGCCAGCAGCCCCCAGGGTCCAGGGTCCAACACTGAAGCTTTCTTT.

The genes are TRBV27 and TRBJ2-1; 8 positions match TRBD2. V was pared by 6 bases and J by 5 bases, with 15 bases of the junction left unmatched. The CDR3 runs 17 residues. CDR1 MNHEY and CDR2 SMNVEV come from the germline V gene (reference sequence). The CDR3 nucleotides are TGTGCCAGCAGGCGCCTCTTCCGGGGGGGAACCAACAATGAGCAGTTCTTC. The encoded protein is CASRRLFRGGTNNEQFF.

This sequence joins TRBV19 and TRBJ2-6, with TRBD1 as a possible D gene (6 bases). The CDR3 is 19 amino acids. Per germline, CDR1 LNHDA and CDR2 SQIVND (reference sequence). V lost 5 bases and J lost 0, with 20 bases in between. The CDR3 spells CASSSPRTAYLSGANVLTF. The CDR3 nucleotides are TGTGCCAGTAGTTCCCCCCGGACAGCCTACCTCTCTGGGGCCAACGTCCTGACTTTC. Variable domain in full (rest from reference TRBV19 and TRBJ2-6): DGGITQSPKYLFRKEGQNVTLSCEQNLNHDAMYWYRQDPGQGLRLIYYSQIVNDFQKGDIAEGYSVSREKKESFPLTVTSAQKNPTAFYLCASSSPRTAYLSGANVLTFGAGSRLTVL.

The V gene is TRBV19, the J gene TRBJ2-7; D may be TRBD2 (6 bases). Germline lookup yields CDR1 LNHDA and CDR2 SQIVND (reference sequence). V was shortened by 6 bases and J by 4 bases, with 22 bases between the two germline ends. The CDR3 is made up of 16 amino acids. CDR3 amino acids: CASSPGLRRMSYEQYF. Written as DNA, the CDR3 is TGTGCCAGTAGCCCGGGACTTCGGAGGATGAGTTACGAGCAGTACTTC.

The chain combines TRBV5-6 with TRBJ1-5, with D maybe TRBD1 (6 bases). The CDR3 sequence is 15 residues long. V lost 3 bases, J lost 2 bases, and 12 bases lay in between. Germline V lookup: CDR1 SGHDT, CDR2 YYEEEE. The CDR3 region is CASSWGRQGNQPQHF. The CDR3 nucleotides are TGTGCCAGCAGCTGGGGGAGACAGGGCAATCAGCCCCAGCATTTT.

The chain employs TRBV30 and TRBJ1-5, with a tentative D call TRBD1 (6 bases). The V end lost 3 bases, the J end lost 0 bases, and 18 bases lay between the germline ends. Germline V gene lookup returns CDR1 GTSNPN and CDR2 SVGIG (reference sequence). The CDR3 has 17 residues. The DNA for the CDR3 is TGTGCCTGGAGCTCCAGCCGGGACATCCATAGCAATCAGCCCCAGCATTTT. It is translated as CAWSSSRDIHSNQPQHF.

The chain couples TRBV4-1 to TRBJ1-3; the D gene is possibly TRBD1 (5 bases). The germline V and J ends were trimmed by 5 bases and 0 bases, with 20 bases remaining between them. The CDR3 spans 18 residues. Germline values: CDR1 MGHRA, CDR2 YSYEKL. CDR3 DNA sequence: TGCGCCAGCAGCTTACGACCGACAGTAAAGAGCTCTGGAAACACCATATATTTT. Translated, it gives CASSLRPTVKSSGNTIYF.

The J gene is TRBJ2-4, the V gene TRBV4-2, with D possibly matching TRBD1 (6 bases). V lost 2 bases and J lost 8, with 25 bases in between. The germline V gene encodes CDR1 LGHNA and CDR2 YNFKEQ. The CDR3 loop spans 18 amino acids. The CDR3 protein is CASSQFSSAGANVDIQYF. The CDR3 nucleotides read TGTGCCAGCAGCCAATTTAGTTCCGCAGGGGCTAACGTTGACATTCAGTACTTC.

The CDR3 sequence: CASSLSGTGSHEQFF. The CDR3 nucleotides are TGTGCCAGCAGCTTGTCCGGGACAGGGTCACATGAGCAGTTCTTC. V is TRBV7-3 and J is TRBJ2-1; 9 nucleotides line up with TRBD1. The CDR3 has 15 residues. With V trimmed by 3 bases and J by 8 bases, 8 bases remained unmatched. Germline CDR1 reads SGHTA; CDR2 reads FQGTGA.

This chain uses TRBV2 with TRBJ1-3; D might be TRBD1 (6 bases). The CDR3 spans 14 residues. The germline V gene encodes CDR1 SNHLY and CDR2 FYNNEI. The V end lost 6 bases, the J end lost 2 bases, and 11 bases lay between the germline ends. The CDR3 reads CASSLQGAGNTIYF. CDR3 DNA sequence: TGTGCCAGCAGCTTACAGGGAGCTGGAAACACCATATATTTT.